Below, 7 T cell receptor beta chains from the same sample are listed, as sequenced in a study of T cells in Graves' hyperthyroidism and ophthalmopathy. Amplification targeted TCR beta CDR3 regions from RNA transcripts. A set of HTBI primers served as the primers for a first-round RT-PCR of the TCR CDR3. MiXCR, run by TCRdb on the multiplex PCR reads, gives a single entry per CDR3 protein. The sample contains about 500,000 distinct CDR3 sequences, 15% to 20% of which appear only once. Sequenced sample: blood. The receptors here all came from a woman aged 18-29 years with Graves' hyperthyroidism.

The chain links TRBV3-1 to TRBJ2-2; 7 nucleotides match TRBD1. The CDR3 covers 15 residues. Germline lookup yields CDR1 LGHDT and CDR2 YNNKEL (reference sequence). V shed 1 base, J shed 7 bases, and the junction held 6 bases outside the gene matches. The CDR3 region has the DNA TGTGCCAGCAGCCAAGGGACAGGTGCCGGCGGGGAGCTGTTTTTT. Its protein is CASSQGTGAGGELFF.

This clonotype was counted ten times or more. The chain uses TRBV19 and TRBJ1-5; possible D gene TRBD1, 5 bases. Germline CDR1 and CDR2: LNHDA and SQIVND (reference sequence). The CDR3 is made up of 15 amino acids. The V end lost 3 bases, the J end lost 4 bases, and 13 bases lay between the germline ends. This CDR3 is CASSIPTRGNQPQHF. In DNA form, the CDR3 reads TGTGCCAGTAGTATCCCAACTAGGGGTAATCAGCCCCAGCATTTT.

The CDR3 bases are TGTGCCAGCTCACCACCGGGACTAGCGGGAGGTGATACGCAGTATTTT. This sequence encodes CASSPPGLAGGDTQYF. This sequence joins TRBV18 and TRBJ2-3; 15 nucleotides line up with TRBD2. This CDR3 region has 16 residues. V lost 0 bases and J lost 6; bases outside the gene matches: 1. Germline CDR1 is KGHSH and CDR2 is LQKENI.

This chain joins TRBV7-2 and TRBJ1-2; no definite D call. Germline CDR1 is SGHTA and CDR2 is FQGNSA. V lost 6 bases and J lost 4, with 15 bases in between. The CDR3 runs 14 residues. CDR3 loop: CASSNAPPIYGYTF. The CDR3 DNA sequence: TGTGCCAGCAGTAACGCACCCCCTATCTATGGCTACACCTTC.

This chain's CDR3 is CASSLIVRLVAGNTIYF. Here the CDR3 DNA reads TGTGCCAGCAGTTTAATTGTAAGATTAGTGGCTGGAAACACCATATATTTT. The rearrangement joins TRBV12-3 or TRBV12-4 to TRBJ1-3, with no clear D. This CDR3 contains 17 residues. V gave up 2 bases and J gave up 2 bases, with 16 bases separating them.

This chain connects TRBV24-1 to TRBJ2-7, with D hard to call. Trimming left V 2 bases short and J 6 bases short, with 22 bases between. The length of the CDR3 is 17 residues. CDR1 and CDR2 (germline): KGHDR, SFDVKD. CDR3 coding DNA: TGTGCCACCAGTGATTCCGCCGCCCTCCAGTGGGGTGGCGAGCAGTACTTC. This translates into CATSDSAALQWGGEQYF.

There are a few counts of this clonotype. The chain combines TRBV30 with TRBJ2-3; 10 bases agree with TRBD2. Germline values: CDR1 GTSNPN, CDR2 SVGIG (reference sequence). The V gene end was trimmed by 1 base and the J gene end by 8 bases; junction bases not matched to a gene: 6. The CDR3 contains 14 residues. The DNA of the CDR3 is TGTGCCTGGAGTGACCAGCGGGGGGGCCGTACGCAGTATTTT. Amino acid sequence: CAWSDQRGGRTQYF.